A selection of T cell receptor beta chains follows, all from one sample in a study of T cell repertoires in cytomegalovirus infection. In TCRdb, the reads were re-called with MiXCR into one record per CDR3 protein. The repertoire holds 150,000 or so distinct CDR3 sequences, with approximately 17% as singletons. Material: CD8+ T cells from PBMCs. These TCRs come from a human donor in good health (CMV status not recorded). Some clones in this sample may be carry-over from other donors' samples. CDR3s include the opening cysteine and the closing phenylalanine or tryptophan. A D gene is named only where the DNA matches it firmly. The listing skips clone size in some rows; elsewhere it reads once, few, many or a size class.

clone size	D gene	J gene	V gene	CDR3 protein	CDR3 DNA
NA	NA	TRBJ2-7	TRBV7-2	CASSLAASAYEQYF	TGTGCCAGCAGCTTAGCGGCTAGCGCGTACGAGCAGTACTTC
once	NA	TRBJ2-7	TRBV11-3	CASSPGSTNEQYF	TGTGCCAGCAGCCCCGGGTCGACGAACGAGCAGTACTTC
few	NA	TRBJ1-5	TRBV30	CAWSVNEGQPQHF	TGTGCCTGGAGTGTTAACGAGGGTCAGCCCCAGCATTTT
NA	TRBD1	TRBJ2-7	TRBV7-8	CASGTASYEQYF	TGTGCCAGTGGGACAGCTTCCTACGAGCAGTACTTC
few	TRBD2	TRBJ2-1	TRBV7-3	CASSPSGSFNNEQFF	TGTGCCAGCAGCCCTAGCGGGAGTTTTAACAATGAGCAGTTCTTC
NA	NA	TRBJ1-2	TRBV28	CASSLHRDLGDYGYTF	TGTGCCAGCAGCCTCCACCGGGACCTCGGAGACTATGGCTACACCTTC
NA	TRBD2	TRBJ2-7	TRBV6-6	CASSAGGAGEQYF	TGTGCCAGCAGTGCGGGAGGGGCCGGCGAGCAGTACTTC
few	TRBD2	TRBJ2-1	TRBV6-6	CASNTLAGTTYNEQFF	TGTGCCAGCAACACACTAGCGGGGACTACCTACAATGAGCAGTTCTTC
few	NA	TRBJ2-3	TRBV28	CASSIITTADTQYF	TGTGCCAGCAGTATAATCACGACAGCAGATACGCAGTATTTT
few	NA	TRBJ2-1	TRBV7-9	CASSILAPGGNEQFF	TGTGCCAGCAGCATATTGGCGCCGGGCGGCAATGAGCAGTTCTTC
NA	TRBD2	TRBJ2-5	TRBV28	CASSAFGGGSLAETQYF	TGTGCCAGCAGTGCCTTTGGCGGCGGGAGTTTGGCGGAGACCCAGTACTTC
few	NA	TRBJ2-4	TRBV11-2	CASSSRGTHKNIQYF	TGTGCCAGCAGCTCAAGGGGGACCCACAAAAACATTCAGTACTTC
NA	TRBD1	TRBJ2-7	TRBV6-2/TRBV6-3	CASSYAGGSYEQYF	TGTGCCAGCAGTTATGCAGGGGGCTCCTACGAGCAGTACTTC
NA	NA	TRBJ2-3	TRBV2	CASSERTSGTDTQYF	TGTGCCAGCAGTGAAAGGACTTCCGGCACAGATACGCAGTATTTT
few	TRBD2	TRBJ2-5	TRBV7-8	CASSEYGGAQETQYF	TGTGCCAGCAGCGAATACGGGGGGGCCCAAGAGACCCAGTACTTC
many	TRBD2	TRBJ2-1	TRBV28	CASSLGAGGPYNEQFF	TGTGCCAGCAGTTTAGGTGCGGGAGGCCCCTACAATGAGCAGTTCTTC
few	TRBD2	TRBJ2-5	TRBV7-2	CASSYTLAEPRGVRETQYF	TGTGCCAGCAGCTACACCCTAGCGGAACCCCGAGGGGTTCGGGAGACCCAGTACTTC
NA	TRBD1	TRBJ2-2	TRBV20-1	CSARGNRGEVTGELFF	TGCAGTGCTCGCGGGAACAGGGGGGAGGTCACCGGGGAGCTGTTTTTT
NA	NA	TRBJ2-1	TRBV5-3	CATSIKYNEQFF	TGTGCCACCTCCATAAAATACAATGAGCAGTTCTTC
few	NA	TRBJ2-1	TRBV12-3/TRBV12-4	CASSFAASYNEQFF	TGTGCCAGCAGTTTTGCCGCGTCCTACAATGAGCAGTTCTTC
NA	NA	TRBJ1-3	TRBV7-9	CASSTGLPSGNTIYF	TGTGCCAGCAGCACCGGGCTGCCCTCTGGAAACACCATATATTTT
few	NA	TRBJ2-7	TRBV20-1	CSAREYSYEQYF	TGCAGTGCTCGGGAGTACTCCTACGAGCAGTACTTC
few	TRBD1	TRBJ2-5	TRBV28	CASSPTGGFQETQYF	TGTGCCAGCAGCCCGACAGGGGGCTTCCAAGAGACCCAGTACTTC
few	NA	TRBJ1-1	TRBV7-2	CASSRRPGAKTEAFF	TGTGCCAGCAGCCGAAGACCAGGGGCGAAGACTGAAGCTTTCTTT
few	TRBD2	TRBJ2-1	TRBV15	CATSPRGSSYNEQFF	TGTGCCACCAGCCCTCGCGGGAGCTCCTACAATGAGCAGTTCTTC